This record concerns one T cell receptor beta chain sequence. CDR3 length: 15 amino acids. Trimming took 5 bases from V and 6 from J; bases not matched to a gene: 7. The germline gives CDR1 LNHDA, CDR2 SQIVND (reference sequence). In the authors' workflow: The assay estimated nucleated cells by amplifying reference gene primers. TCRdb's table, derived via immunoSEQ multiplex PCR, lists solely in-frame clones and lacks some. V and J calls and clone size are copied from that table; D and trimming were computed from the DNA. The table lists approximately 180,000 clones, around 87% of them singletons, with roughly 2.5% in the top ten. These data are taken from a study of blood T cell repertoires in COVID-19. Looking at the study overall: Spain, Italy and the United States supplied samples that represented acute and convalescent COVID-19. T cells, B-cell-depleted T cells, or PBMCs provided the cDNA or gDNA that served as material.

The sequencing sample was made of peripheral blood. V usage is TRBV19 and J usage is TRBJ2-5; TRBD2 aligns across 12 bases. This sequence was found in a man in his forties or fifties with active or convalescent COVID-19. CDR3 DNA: TGTGCCAGTAGTCCCCTAGCGGGGGGGCGACAGACCCAGTACTTC. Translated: CASSPLAGGRQTQYF.